Listed below are T cell receptor beta chains from one sample, sequenced in a study of blood T cell repertoires in COVID-19. The repertoire was sequenced with immunoSEQ multiplex PCR; TCRdb's copy has only in-frame clones and lacks some. The sample yields about 270,000 clones, more than 85% seen once. The specimen was peripheral blood. These receptors all come from a person aged 18 to 35 with COVID-19, enrolled during active disease. CDR3s include the opening cysteine and the closing phenylalanine or tryptophan. D genes are given only for firm matches. Clone size, where shown, is once, few, many, or a class for clones that have expanded.

v_call	clone_size	d_call	j_call	cdr3_aa	cdr3_nt
TRBV5-6	few	TRBD1	TRBJ1-1	CASSLGTGGTEAFF	TGTGCCAGCAGCCTTGGGACAGGGGGGACTGAAGCTTTCTTT
TRBV4-3	.	TRBD2	TRBJ2-7	CASSQDSSGRSYEQYF	TGCGCCAGCAGCCAAGATAGTAGCGGGAGGTCCTACGAGCAGTACTTC
TRBV9	.	TRBD1	TRBJ2-7	CASSPWDSSYEQYF	TGTGCCAGCAGCCCTTGGGACAGCTCCTACGAGCAGTACTTC
TRBV12-3/TRBV12-4	.	.	TRBJ2-1	CASSQPGPTQFF	TGTGCCAGCAGTCAACCAGGGCCGACGCAGTTCTTC
TRBV6-5	.	TRBD2	TRBJ2-1	CASSAGLAGFNEQFF	TGTGCCAGCAGCGCGGGACTAGCGGGGTTTAATGAGCAGTTCTTC
TRBV28	.	TRBD2	TRBJ2-7	CASSLAASGSNEQYF	TGTGCCAGCAGTTTAGCGGCTAGCGGGAGCAACGAGCAGTACTTC
TRBV6-4	.	TRBD2	TRBJ2-1	CASSDGASGSDEQFF	TGTGCCAGCAGTGACGGAGCTAGCGGGAGCGATGAGCAGTTCTTC
TRBV10-3	.	.	TRBJ2-6	CATGKREPTSSGANVLTF	TGTGCCACCGGAAAAAGAGAGCCCACTAGCTCTGGGGCCAACGTCCTGACTTTC
TRBV28	.	.	TRBJ1-1	CASKTPGGSSEAFF	TGTGCCAGCAAAACTCCGGGGGGATCAAGTGAAGCTTTCTTT
TRBV11-2	.	TRBD1	TRBJ1-3	CASSHLWGQGAGNTIYF	TGTGCCAGCAGCCACCTTTGGGGACAGGGGGCTGGAAACACCATATATTTT
TRBV29-1	.	.	TRBJ2-7	CSVEDRRRGNEQYF	TGCAGCGTTGAAGACCGACGACGAGGGAACGAGCAGTACTTC
TRBV4-1	.	TRBD2	TRBJ2-2	CASSQPPGGARDTGELFF	TGCGCCAGCAGCCAACCACCGGGGGGGGCCCGAGACACCGGGGAGCTGTTTTTT
TRBV4-2	.	.	TRBJ2-1	CASSQGGLVDEQFF	TGTGCCAGCAGCCAAGGGGGACTTGTCGATGAGCAGTTCTTC
TRBV5-1	.	.	TRBJ2-5	CASRKTGQETQYF	TGCGCCAGCAGGAAAACAGGACAAGAGACCCAGTACTTC